In its sample, the clone carrying this T cell receptor beta chain was seen a few times. Time point meaning: newly diagnosed GD, antithyroid drugs for less than 3 months. PBMC RNA served as the TCR library source. Relying on iRepertoire HTBI primers and Arm-PCR of CDR3 regions, the team built TCR beta libraries. TCRdb processed the multiplex PCR reads anew with MiXCR; each CDR3 protein has one entry. The sample holds 500,000 or so distinct CDR3 sequences, roughly 15% seen once. This record comes from a study of regulatory T cells in long-lasting Graves disease. These sequences were also reported in another study, on T cells in Graves' hyperthyroidism and ophthalmopathy. As that study records: A model built on 13 V-J features separated ophthalmopathy from stable hyperthyroidism.

This sample comprised peripheral blood mononuclear cells (PBMCs), obtained at new diagnosis, from a patient treated with antithyroid drugs. The sequence was collected from a woman in her forties or fifties with Graves disease.

CDR3 in DNA: TGTGCCAGTAGTCCGAGACCGCAATCCAATGAGCAGTTCTTC. This codes for CASSPRPQSNEQFF. This sequence joins TRBV19 and TRBJ2-1; D is unresolved. The CDR3 has 14 amino acids. Trimming pared 5 bases from V and 6 bases from J, leaving 14 bases between. From germline, CDR1 is LNHDA and CDR2 SQIVND (reference sequence).